One sample yielded the 32 T cell receptor beta chains listed below, sequenced in a study of blood T cell repertoires in COVID-19. The method was immunoSEQ multiplex PCR; TCRdb's version includes in-frame clones alone and lacks a portion of them. Found here are approximately 260,000 clones, roughly 90% of them singletons; the top ten hold approximately 2%. Material for sequencing was PBMCs or T cells enriched from blood (not recorded which). The source is a woman in her sixties or seventies who had recovered from COVID-19.

This chain's CDR3 is CASSFSISGELFF. In DNA, the CDR3 is TGTGCCAGCAGTTTCAGTATATCCGGGGAGCTGTTTTTT. The chain recombines TRBV12-3 or TRBV12-4 with TRBJ2-2; D unresolved. The CDR3 is 13 residues long. Trimming pared 3 bases from V and 6 bases from J, leaving 8 bases between.

The V gene is TRBV28, the J gene TRBJ1-4; 7 bases align to TRBD1. CDR1 and CDR2 (germline): MDHEN, SYDVKM. Trimming at V came to 5 bases and at J to 13 bases, leaving 7 bases not matched to a gene. The CDR3 loop spans 12 amino acids. CDR3 DNA: TGTGCCAGCAGTCCACGGACAGGTCGACTGTTTTTT. It yields the protein CASSPRTGRLFF.

This chain uses TRBV6-5 with TRBJ1-1, with TRBD1 matching 8 bases. This CDR3 spans 15 amino acids. V shed 5 bases and J 1 base; nucleotides not matched to a gene: 6. The V gene's germline CDR1 is MNHEY and CDR2 SVGAGI. CDR3: CASSLLDRGNTEAFF. The CDR3 DNA reads TGTGCCAGCAGTCTACTCGACAGGGGGAACACTGAAGCTTTCTTT.

As concerns this clone: A junction end diverges from the germline sequence, so it may reflect a read error. The CDR3 sequence: CASSPRGGFF. CDR3 nucleotides: TGTGCCAGCAGTCCCCGCGGGGGCTTCTTC. The chain links TRBV28 to TRBJ1-2, with D possibly being TRBD1 (6 bases). This CDR3 is 10 amino acids long. CDR1 and CDR2 (germline): MDHEN, SYDVKM.

The V call is TRBV7-8, the J call TRBJ2-5; TRBD2 is a possible D gene (7 bases). Germline assignment: CDR1 SGHVS and CDR2 FQNEAQ. V was pared by 1 base and J by 1 base, with 16 bases between. The CDR3 totals 17 residues. The CDR3 protein is CASSLGKGGEVQETQYF. CDR3 nucleotides: TGTGCCAGCAGCTTAGGAAAAGGGGGGGAAGTCCAAGAGACCCAGTACTTC.

The chain recombines TRBV2 with TRBJ2-7; possible D gene TRBD2, 5 bases. The CDR3 consists of 16 residues. CDR1 SNHLY and CDR2 FYNNEI come from the germline V gene. The V end lost 2 bases, the J end lost 4 bases, and 18 bases lay between the germline ends. This CDR3 reads CASSETSGRGWYEQYF. CDR3 nucleotides: TGTGCCAGCAGTGAAACTTCAGGCCGAGGGTGGTACGAGCAGTACTTC. Combining the CDR3 with reference TRBV2 and TRBJ2-7 gives the whole variable domain EPEVTQTPSHQVTQMGQEVILRCVPISNHLYFYWYRQILGQKVEFLVSFYNNEISEKSEIFDDQFSVERPDGSNFTLKIRSTKLEDSAMYFCASSETSGRGWYEQYFGPGTRLTVT.

This chain joins TRBV6-5 and TRBJ2-5; 8 positions match TRBD1. The CDR3 is 13 residues long. The germline V gene encodes CDR1 MNHEY and CDR2 SVGAGI. After removal of 7 bases from V and 5 bases from J, the junction contained 6 bases not matched to a gene. DNA for the CDR3: TGTGCCAGCACCAAGACAGGGGTGGAGACCCAGTACTTC. Translating gives CASTKTGVETQYF.

The V and J genes are TRBV5-1 and TRBJ2-5; a weak D match, TRBD2 (6 bases). The CDR3 is made up of 15 amino acids. Germline V CDR1 and CDR2: SGHRS, YFSETQ. Trimming cost V 3 bases and J 3 bases, with 15 bases left between them. CDR3 loop: CASSYTGGGEETQYF. Here the CDR3 DNA reads TGCGCCAGCAGCTACACCGGGGGAGGAGAAGAGACCCAGTACTTC.

V gene TRBV21-1 combines with J gene TRBJ1-6. TRBV21-1 is listed as a pseudogene. The length of the CDR3 is 18 residues. CDR3 loop: CASSSPSHRMEGNSPLHF. In DNA form, the CDR3 reads TGTGCCAGCAGCTCGCCCTCCCACAGGATGGAGGGTAATTCACCCCTCCACTTT.

This chain connects TRBV5-1 to TRBJ2-1, with TRBD2 identical over 7 bases. This CDR3 contains 15 residues. Germline values: CDR1 SGHRS, CDR2 YFSETQ. The ends lost 4 bases at V and 8 bases at J; junction bases unmatched: 12. The CDR3 DNA sequence: TGCGCCAGCAGCCGACGACGGGAGGAGGGAGATGAGCAGTTCTTC. Its protein product is CASSRRREEGDEQFF.

The chain carries TRBV5-1 and TRBJ1-1; perhaps TRBD1 as D (5 bases). V shed 1 base and J shed 9 bases, with 19 bases lying between them. This CDR3 has 15 amino acids. Germline lookup yields CDR1 SGHRS and CDR2 YFSETQ. The CDR3, as DNA: TGCGCCAGCAGCTTGCTGGCAGGGTCGGGGGAAAAAGCTTTCTTT. Translation gives CASSLLAGSGEKAFF.

The genes are TRBV30 and TRBJ2-3, with 8 bases identical to TRBD1. Looked up from germline, CDR1 is GTSNPN and CDR2 is SVGIG (reference sequence). J lost 5 bases, V lost 4 bases, and 14 bases had no gene match. The CDR3 contains 16 residues. CDR3 protein: CAWTQRDRWAGDTQYF. Here the CDR3 DNA reads TGTGCCTGGACCCAGAGGGACAGGTGGGCAGGAGATACGCAGTATTTT.

This chain joins TRBV20-1 and TRBJ1-6; weak D call: TRBD1 (6 bases). CDR1 is DFQATT and CDR2 is SNEGSKA in the germline V gene (reference sequence). The CDR3 is 15 residues long. V lost 3 bases to trimming and J lost 7 bases, with 16 bases between them. This chain's CDR3 is CSASRGGLKNSPLHF. In DNA, the CDR3 is TGCAGTGCTAGTAGGGGGGGGCTTAAAAATTCACCCCTCCACTTT.

This chain connects TRBV18 to TRBJ2-5; 8 bases are shared with TRBD1. Germline CDR1 and CDR2: KGHSH and LQKENI. CDR3 length: 15 residues. The trim removed 3 bases at V and 1 base at J, leaving 4 bases unmatched. The CDR3 reads CASSPGGQVQETQYF. CDR3 in DNA: TGTGCCAGCTCACCTGGGGGACAGGTCCAAGAGACCCAGTACTTC.

The chain is built from TRBV19 and TRBJ2-3, with D uncertain. CDR3 size: 14 residues. V lost 5 bases, J lost 0 bases, and 9 bases lay in between. CDR1 and CDR2 from the germline V gene are LNHDA and SQIVND (reference sequence). CDR3 amino acids: CASSARRSTDTQYF. In nucleotides, the CDR3 is TGTGCCAGTAGTGCGCGGCGTAGCACAGATACGCAGTATTTT. Combining the CDR3 with reference TRBV19 and TRBJ2-3 gives the whole variable domain DGGITQSPKYLFRKEGQNVTLSCEQNLNHDAMYWYRQDPGQGLRLIYYSQIVNDFQKGDIAEGYSVSREKKESFPLTVTSAQKNPTAFYLCASSARRSTDTQYFGPGTRLTVL.

The chain uses TRBV19 and TRBJ2-4; 11 bases map to TRBD2. The CDR3 has 17 residues. J lost 0 bases, V lost 3 bases, and 4 bases had no gene match. The germline CDR1 and CDR2 sequences are LNHDA and SQIVND (reference sequence). The CDR3 DNA is TGTGCCAGTAGTATGCTAGCGGGAGGTCTAGCCAAAAACATTCAGTACTTC. It is translated as CASSMLAGGLAKNIQYF. The variable domain in full, with the rest retrieved from reference TRBV19 and TRBJ2-4, is DGGITQSPKYLFRKEGQNVTLSCEQNLNHDAMYWYRQDPGQGLRLIYYSQIVNDFQKGDIAEGYSVSREKKESFPLTVTSAQKNPTAFYLCASSMLAGGLAKNIQYFGAGTRLSVL.

This clone was seen more than once but under ten times. The chain is built from TRBV30 and TRBJ1-1; the D gene is possibly TRBD1 (5 bases). The CDR3 loop spans 14 amino acids. V was clipped by 0 bases and J by 1 base, with 9 bases between them. Germline assignment: CDR1 GTSNPN and CDR2 SVGIG (reference sequence). CDR3 loop: CAWSVVGGNTEAFF. The CDR3 DNA is TGTGCCTGGAGTGTAGTGGGGGGGAACACTGAAGCTTTCTTT.

This chain links TRBV10-2 with TRBJ2-1; 13 bases map to TRBD2. V trimming: 2 bases; J trimming: 6 bases; junction bases outside the gene matches: 4. This CDR3 comprises 16 residues. CDR1 and CDR2 (germline): WSHSY, SAAADI. For the CDR3, the DNA is TGCGCCAGCAGTGAGGGTGGGACTAGCGGGATCAATGAGCAGTTCTTC. As protein: CASSEGGTSGINEQFF.

This chain connects TRBV18 to TRBJ1-1; 8 bases agree with TRBD1. The junction had 1 base not matched to a gene; V was cut back by 3 bases and J by 1 base. The germline V gene has CDR1 KGHSH and CDR2 LQKENI. The CDR3 is made up of 14 amino acids. The CDR3 loop reads CASSPGTGNTEAFF. The DNA for the CDR3 is TGTGCCAGCTCACCGGGGACAGGGAACACTGAAGCTTTCTTT.

V gene TRBV5-1 combines with J gene TRBJ1-2; D unclear. Trimming stripped 1 base from V and 8 bases from J, with 12 bases between. The germline gives CDR1 SGHRS, CDR2 YFSETQ. The CDR3 is 13 residues long. The CDR3 DNA follows: TGCGCCAGCAGCTTGAGGTCGAACGGGGGCTACACCTTC. This codes for CASSLRSNGGYTF.

This clone was observed a handful of times. This sequence joins TRBV24-1 and TRBJ1-2, with TRBD1 matching over 11 bases. Germline values: CDR1 KGHDR, CDR2 SFDVKD. Losses at the gene ends were 9 bases for V and 6 bases for J; bases not matched to a gene: 5. The CDR3 extends over 13 amino acids. The CDR3 loop is CATGTGGPHGYTF. The CDR3 region has the DNA TGTGCCACCGGGACAGGGGGTCCCCATGGCTACACCTTC.

This chain links TRBV3-1 (or the pseudogene TRBV3-2) with TRBJ1-4; no definite D call. CDR3 length: 15 amino acids. The V gene lost 4 bases and the J gene lost 8 bases, with 17 bases spanning the gap. The germline CDR1 and CDR2 sequences are LGHDT and YNNKEL (reference sequence). The CDR3 DNA reads as TGTGCCAGCAGCCCGAGATCACGGGGTGAGGAAAAACTGTTTTTT. Translated, it gives CASSPRSRGEEKLFF.

The chain links TRBV3-1 (or the pseudogene TRBV3-2) to TRBJ2-1; 7 nucleotides match TRBD2. This CDR3 spans 19 amino acids. Trimming cost V 4 bases and J 2 bases; bases outside gene matches: 17. Per the germline V gene, CDR1 is LGHDT and CDR2 is YNNKEL (reference sequence). The CDR3 loop reads CASSPDEGTGTIAYNEQFF. DNA for the CDR3: TGTGCCAGCAGCCCAGACGAAGGTACCGGGACTATCGCCTACAATGAGCAGTTCTTC.

V usage is TRBV7-9 and J usage is TRBJ1-1; 9 positions agree with TRBD1. V gave up 5 bases and J gave up 10 bases; unmatched junction bases: 5. Germline loops: CDR1 SEHNR, CDR2 FQNEAQ (reference sequence). This CDR3 contains 12 residues. The CDR3 DNA reads TGTGCCAGCAGCGCCTACAGGGGGCGAGCTTTCTTT. Translating gives CASSAYRGRAFF.

The rearrangement uses TRBV7-8 and TRBJ2-3, with TRBD1 matching 7 bases. Per germline, CDR1 SGHVS and CDR2 FQNEAQ. J lost 4 bases, V lost 1 base, and 8 bases had no gene match. This CDR3 spans 16 amino acids. The CDR3 nucleotides read TGTGCCAGCAGCTTAGGTTGGGACAGTAGGGCAGATACGCAGTATTTT. Translated, it gives CASSLGWDSRADTQYF.

The chain recombines TRBV2 with TRBJ1-5; possibly TRBD1 for D (5 bases). Germline CDR1 reads SNHLY; CDR2 reads FYNNEI. The ends were cut back, 8 bases at V and 0 bases at J, with 11 bases in the middle. The CDR3 is 14 residues long. The CDR3 sequence is CASQGFNSNQPQHF. CDR3 DNA: TGTGCCAGCCAGGGTTTCAATAGCAATCAGCCCCAGCATTTT.

The chain carries TRBV28 and TRBJ1-1, with D possibly TRBD1 on 6 matching bases. Germline loops: CDR1 MDHEN, CDR2 SYDVKM. V lost 4 bases and J 2 bases, leaving 23 bases between the germline ends. The CDR3 extends over 18 amino acids. CDR3 nucleotide sequence: TGTGCCAGCAGTTCCGCCGGCTTGGGGGCGATGAGAAACACTGAAGCTTTCTTT. This sequence encodes CASSSAGLGAMRNTEAFF.

The chain joins TRBV6-5 to TRBJ1-3, with D unclear. V shed 8 bases and J shed 1 base, with 15 bases lying between them. Germline V gene data show CDR1 as MNHEY and CDR2 as SVGAGI. CDR3 size: 15 residues. Written as DNA, the CDR3 is TGTGCCAGCCTGGAGATATCGGGATCTGGAAACACCATATATTTT. Protein sequence: CASLEISGSGNTIYF.

The chain employs TRBV12-5 and TRBJ2-6; no reliable D call. The CDR3 length is 13 residues. Germline-derived CDR1 and CDR2 are LGHNT and FRNRAP. V shed 8 bases and J shed 2 bases, with 7 bases lying between them. The CDR3 DNA follows: TGTGCTAGTTCGGCGGCTGGGGCCAACGTCCTGACTTTC. This translates into CASSAAGANVLTF.

The chain uses TRBV5-1 and TRBJ1-1, with 8 bases fitting TRBD1. The CDR3 is made up of 15 amino acids. Germline V gene data show CDR1 as SGHRS and CDR2 as YFSETQ. V dropped 4 bases and J dropped 2; count of bases not matched to a gene: 7. The DNA of the CDR3 is TGCGCCAGCAGCCCCGGCCAGGGGGCTAACACTGAAGCTTTCTTT. Encoded protein: CASSPGQGANTEAFF.

Here the CDR3 DNA reads TGCGCCAGCAGCTTGATCTCTAGCACAGATACGCAGTATTTT. Amino acid sequence: CASSLISSTDTQYF. V and J are TRBV5-1 and TRBJ2-3; D call uncertain. CDR1 SGHRS and CDR2 YFSETQ come from the germline V gene. The CDR3 extends over 14 amino acids. V was cut by 1 base and J by 0 bases, with 6 bases left in between.

This clone was seen a handful of times. V is TRBV5-6 and J is TRBJ1-1; D perhaps matches TRBD1 (5 bases). V gave up 4 bases and J gave up 4 bases, with 11 bases separating them. The CDR3 is made up of 13 amino acids. Germline CDR1 reads SGHDT; CDR2 reads YYEEEE. The CDR3 bases are TGTGCCAGCAGCCCTCTAAGGGGCACTGAAGCTTTCTTT. Its protein product is CASSPLRGTEAFF.